This T cell receptor beta chain was recovered during a study of blood T cell repertoires in COVID-19. The germline CDR1 and CDR2 sequences are LGHNA and YNFKEQ. The CDR3 is 16 residues long. The V and J ends lost 1 base and 5 bases respectively, with 14 bases between them. Some clones are missing from TCRdb's copy, which holds only in-frame ones; the method was immunoSEQ multiplex PCR. The table includes 200,000 to 250,000 clones, about 88% detected once. The sequenced sample consisted of PBMCs or T cells enriched from blood (not recorded which). This chain connects TRBV4-2 to TRBJ2-2, with TRBD2 as a possible D gene (6 bases). This receptor was taken from a woman in her thirties who had recovered from COVID-19. DNA for the CDR3: TGTGCCAGCAGCCAAGGTCAGGGACTCAGTACCGGGGAGCTGTTTTTT. It is translated as CASSQGQGLSTGELFF.